The next 13 T cell receptor beta chains were all read from a single sample in a study of CD8 T cells in ankylosing spondylitis. Study-wide results and limits: A motif of fewer than ten highly homologous TCR beta variants was seen as apparently characteristic of ankylosing spondylitis blood.

TCRdb re-called the 5' RACE reads through MiXCR, storing one row per CDR3 protein. This repertoire shows about 460,000 distinct CDR3 sequences, about 5.7% found once; its top ten account for around 3.6%. The antigens for these receptors are not known. Sequencing input: blood, either unsorted or a sorted T cell fraction (not recorded which). These receptors were taken from a male donor with ankylosing spondylitis.

This clonotype occurred a few times. This chain links TRBV7-2 with TRBJ2-3; D uncertain. Germline V gene sequence: CDR1 SGHTA, CDR2 FQGNSA. Trimming shortened V by 2 bases and J by 6 bases, and 9 bases separated the two germline ends. The CDR3 contains 13 residues. Here the CDR3 DNA reads TGTGCCAGCAGCTTAAATCCCCGGGATACGCAGTATTTT. This gives the protein CASSLNPRDTQYF.

This clonotype came up many times. The genes are TRBV6-2 or TRBV6-3 and TRBJ2-3; D may be TRBD2 (6 bases). The CDR3 is 13 residues long. Germline V CDR1 and CDR2: MNHEY, SVGEGT. V shed 6 bases and J shed 13 bases, with 20 bases lying between them. DNA for the CDR3: TGTGCCAGCAGCCCAACTAGCTCCTCGCAGAAGTATTTT. Translation: CASSPTSSSQKYF.

This clonotype has more than one count but fewer than ten. The chain is built from TRBV6-2 or TRBV6-3 and TRBJ2-1; possible D gene TRBD2, 6 bases. Deletions cut 3 bases from V and 3 bases from J, with 12 bases between. The CDR3 consists of 15 residues. The V gene's germline CDR1 is MNHEY and CDR2 SVGEGT. Here the CDR3 DNA reads TGTGCCAGCAGTTATCGAGGACTAATCTACAATGAGCAGTTCTTC. It codes for CASSYRGLIYNEQFF.

This clonotype was counted at least ten times. In DNA form, the CDR3 reads TGCAGCGTGGGGGGACTAGCGGGAGGGCCTAGAGACGAGCAGTACTTC. This translates into CSVGGLAGGPRDEQYF. The chain recombines TRBV29-1 with TRBJ2-7, with 16 bases that match TRBD2. The V segment lost 6 bases and the J segment 5 bases; nucleotides outside the gene matches: 10. Germline lookup yields CDR1 SQVTM and CDR2 ANQGSEA. The CDR3 has 16 amino acids.

The table lists this clonotype with many counts. The chain has TRBV25-1 and TRBJ1-3, with no clear D. CDR3 length equals 14 residues. Trimming took 4 bases from V and 1 from J, leaving 8 bases between them. Germline assignment: CDR1 MGHDK and CDR2 SYGVNS. The DNA of the CDR3 is TGTGCCAGCAGTGCCGCAGGATCTGGAAACACCATATATTTT. This gives the protein CASSAAGSGNTIYF.

This clonotype turned up a few times. This chain uses TRBV20-1 with TRBJ2-3, with TRBD1 identical over 8 bases. Per germline, CDR1 DFQATT and CDR2 SNEGSKA (reference sequence). The CDR3 totals 14 residues. V shed 7 bases and J 4 bases; nucleotides not matched to a gene: 10. This CDR3 reads CSEAGTGGPDTQYF. Here the CDR3 DNA reads TGCAGTGAAGCCGGGACAGGCGGACCAGATACGCAGTATTTT.

This clonotype showed up many times. The chain uses TRBV12-3 or TRBV12-4 and TRBJ2-7, with 9 positions matching TRBD2. The CDR3 consists of 14 residues. J gave up 5 bases and V 5 bases, and 7 bases lay outside the gene matches. The CDR3 nucleotides are TGTGCCAGCAGTGGGGGACTAGCAAGAAACGAGCAGTACTTC. The encoded protein is CASSGGLARNEQYF.

Many counts were recorded for this clonotype. V is TRBV3-1 and J is TRBJ2-7, with TRBD1 matching 8 bases. J lost 2 bases, V lost 1 base, and 7 bases had no gene match. CDR3 size: 16 residues. CDR1 LGHDT and CDR2 YNNKEL come from the germline V gene (reference sequence). CDR3 DNA sequence: TGTGCCAGCAGCCAAGTTGGGGAGGACAGGGCCTACGAGCAGTACTTC. Amino acids: CASSQVGEDRAYEQYF.

Turning to this clonotype: Being one base from a much bigger clone, this may be a read error. A read error is likely, as this CDR3 ends without the conserved phenylalanine or tryptophan. The chain carries TRBV10-3 and TRBJ2-1; 11 bases align to TRBD1. The CDR3 sequence is 17 residues long. The V gene end was trimmed by 0 bases and the J gene end by 8 bases; junction bases not matched to a gene: 9. Germline CDR1 reads ENHRY; CDR2 reads SYGVKD. The CDR3 DNA reads TGTGCCATCAGTGAGTCAGGACAGGGGGCGATTAGTGATGAGCAGTTCCTC. It is translated as CAISESGQGAISDEQFL.

This clonotype was detected ten times or more. The chain has TRBV5-1 and TRBJ2-3; unclear D gene. Germline CDR1 is SGHRS and CDR2 is YFSETQ. V lost 0 bases, J lost 0 bases, and 8 bases lay in between. CDR3 size: 15 residues. The CDR3: CASSLAITSTDTQYF. For the CDR3, the DNA is TGCGCCAGCAGCTTGGCCATCACTAGCACAGATACGCAGTATTTT.

The table lists this clonotype with a few counts. V is TRBV20-1 and J is TRBJ1-4; 8 positions match TRBD1. V gave up 0 bases and J gave up 3 bases; unmatched junction bases: 9. This CDR3 has 17 residues. Germline CDR1 DFQATT, CDR2 SNEGSKA (reference sequence). The CDR3 loop reads CSARDRGQAFPNEKLFF. For the CDR3, the DNA is TGCAGTGCTAGAGATAGGGGACAGGCGTTCCCTAATGAAAAACTGTTTTTT.

In its sample, this clonotype was seen a few times. The chain employs TRBV5-1 and TRBJ2-3; D may be TRBD2 (5 bases). CDR1 and CDR2 from the germline V gene are SGHRS and YFSETQ. V was pared by 4 bases and J by 2 bases, with 14 bases between. There are 15 residues in the CDR3. The CDR3 DNA follows: TGCGCCAGCAGCCCCGGGGTAGAGATCACAGATACGCAGTATTTT. Its protein product is CASSPGVEITDTQYF.

This clonotype occurred many times. CDR3 bases: TGTGCCAGCAGCCGGACGGGCCAGAGGTACGAGCAGTACTTC. Protein product: CASSRTGQRYEQYF. J is TRBJ2-7 and V is TRBV7-8; D call uncertain. The CDR3 spans 14 residues. From germline, CDR1 is SGHVS and CDR2 FQNEAQ. Between the trimmed V and J ends, which lost 5 bases and 4 bases, there was a span of 15 bases.